A single sample gave rise to the 2 T cell receptor beta chains below, sequenced in a study of blood T cell repertoires in COVID-19. The assay was immunoSEQ multiplex PCR, and TCRdb's table has in-frame clones only and misses some. The table lists about 53,000 clones, 90% to 95% of them singletons. Sequencing input: peripheral blood. These receptors all come from a human donor in a cohort sampled during active COVID-19.

Written as DNA, the CDR3 is TGTGCCAGCAGCGCGGGGGGGCCAAATGAGCAGTTCTTC. Translated, it gives CASSAGGPNEQFF. The chain uses TRBV7-9 and TRBJ2-1; TRBD2 agrees at 9 bases. The V and J ends lost 5 bases and 7 bases, in that order; junction bases with no gene match: 3. The CDR3 is 13 residues long. Germline CDR1 reads SEHNR; CDR2 reads FQNEAQ (reference sequence).

The chain's CDR3 is CASSEGAYEQYV. The DNA of the CDR3 is TGTGCCAGCAGTGAGGGAGCCTACGAGCAGTACGTC. V usage is TRBV21-1 and J usage is TRBJ2-7; TRBD2, as called in the table, went unchecked against the DNA. TRBV21-1 is a known pseudogene. This CDR3 spans 12 amino acids.